This T cell receptor (beta chain) derives from a study of cytomegalovirus exposure and HLA in healthy donors. The CDR3 consists of 14 residues. The V segment lost 3 bases and the J segment 7 bases; nucleotides outside the gene matches: 8. CDR1 and CDR2 (germline): SGHRS, YFSETQ. Assay: immunoSEQ multiplex PCR; the TCRdb copy retains only in-frame clones and omits some. This table has 70,000 or so clones, around 94% appearing once. This clonotype originated in a man in his late teens or twenties in good health and CMV-seropositive. The sequencing input was PBMCs. The gene calls are TRBV5-1 and TRBJ2-7; TRBD2 agrees at 9 bases. Here the CDR3 DNA reads TGCGCCAGCAGCTCCCGGACTAGCGCCCCAGAGCAGTACTTC. Translation: CASSSRTSAPEQYF.